One and the same sample provided the 19 T cell receptor beta chains below, sequenced in a study of early T cells in non-severe SARS-CoV-2 infection. MiXCR was run by TCRdb on the 5' RACE reads, yielding one entry per CDR3 protein. The profile shows tens of thousands of distinct CDR3 sequences, roughly 10% of them singletons. The sequencing sample was made of whole blood. All receptors come from an adult who was a healthcare worker with PCR-confirmed SARS-CoV-2 infection or an uninfected control (not recorded which).

This clonotype was observed many times. The chain uses TRBV7-2 and TRBJ2-7; unclear D gene. The CDR3 is 16 amino acids. Deletions cut 2 bases from V and 2 bases from J, with 16 bases between. Germline assignment: CDR1 SGHTA and CDR2 FQGNSA. CDR3 coding DNA: TGTGCCAGCAGCTTACCCGGCTTCGTCGGCACCTACGAGCAGTACTTC. Translating gives CASSLPGFVGTYEQYF.

The genes are TRBV29-1 and TRBJ2-1; 8 bases map to TRBD2. Germline CDR1 and CDR2: SQVTM and ANQGSEA. The CDR3 contains 15 residues. The CDR3 sequence is CIPIVAGLSYNEQFF. Written as DNA, the CDR3 is TGCATCCCGATCGTAGCGGGACTCTCCTACAATGAGCAGTTCTTC.

Ten or more counts support this clonotype. The rearrangement joins TRBV5-4 to TRBJ2-3; 10 bases line up with TRBD1. Looked up from germline, CDR1 is SGHNT and CDR2 is YYREEE (reference sequence). CDR3 size: 17 residues. Trimming took 0 bases from V and 5 from J; bases not matched to a gene: 9. CDR3 nucleotide sequence: TGTGCCAGCAGCTTGGTTTCCGGGACAGGGGTGGGAGATACGCAGTATTTT. Protein product: CASSLVSGTGVGDTQYF.

This clonotype was recorded a few times. J is TRBJ1-5 and V is TRBV28; the match to TRBD1 covers 9 bases. V shed 6 bases, J shed 6 bases, and the junction held 9 bases outside the gene matches. CDR3 length: 15 residues. Per the germline V gene, CDR1 is MDHEN and CDR2 is SYDVKM. CDR3 nucleotides: TGTGCCAGCAGCGGAGCACAGGGGGCAGGTCAGCCCCAGCATTTT. It yields the protein CASSGAQGAGQPQHF.

This clonotype was detected many times. The chain employs TRBV7-8 and TRBJ1-2; D gene unclear. Germline CDR1 and CDR2: SGHVS and FQNEAQ. Deletions cut 5 bases from V and 4 bases from J, with 14 bases between. This CDR3 has 14 residues. The CDR3, as DNA: TGTGCCAGCAGCATAAGTACAGAAGGCTATGGCTACACCTTC. This translates into CASSISTEGYGYTF. Full variable domain (outside the CDR3, taken from reference TRBV7-8 and TRBJ1-2): GAGVSQSPRYKVAKRGQDVALRCDPISGHVSLFWYQQALGQGPEFLTYFQNEAQLDKSGLPSDRFFAERPEGSVSTLKIQRTQQEDSAVYLCASSISTEGYGYTFGSGTRLTVV.

In its sample, this clonotype was seen many times. The chain recombines TRBV27 with TRBJ2-3; the match to TRBD2 covers 10 bases. Germline CDR1 reads MNHEY; CDR2 reads SMNVEV (reference sequence). The length of the CDR3 is 17 residues. V trimming: 1 base; J trimming: 3 bases; junction bases outside the gene matches: 7. CDR3 bases: TGTGCCAGCAGTTTATGGGCTAGCGGGAGTCTGACAGATACGCAGTATTTT. It is translated as CASSLWASGSLTDTQYF.

This clonotype showed up many times. The CDR3 is CASSFPSYEQYF. For the CDR3, the DNA is TGTGCCAGCAGCTTCCCCAGCTACGAGCAGTACTTC. The rearrangement joins TRBV7-2 to TRBJ2-7, with D uncertain. Germline V gene sequence: CDR1 SGHTA, CDR2 FQGNSA. The CDR3 runs to 12 residues. Trimming took 3 bases from V and 3 from J, leaving 6 bases between them.

This clonotype was seen at least ten times. The J gene is TRBJ1-1, the V gene TRBV12-3 or TRBV12-4; maybe TRBD1 (5 bases). The CDR3 runs to 14 residues. V shed 4 bases and J shed 7 bases, with 16 bases lying between them. DNA for the CDR3: TGTGCCAGCAGTTCGCAGGGAGACGTAAGTGAAGCTTTCTTT. This codes for CASSSQGDVSEAFF.

This clonotype appeared many times. The chain uses TRBV5-5 and TRBJ1-2, with D unclear. Trimming pared 0 bases from V and 5 bases from J, leaving 11 bases between. This CDR3 spans 14 amino acids. Germline V gives CDR1 SGHKS, CDR2 YYEKEE (reference sequence). The CDR3 DNA is TGTGCCAGCAGCTTGGTGTCAGGTCCATATGGCTACACCTTC. This encodes CASSLVSGPYGYTF.

This clonotype was found a few times. The chain uses TRBV9 and TRBJ2-1, with D uncertain. The V end was cut by 0 bases, the J end by 6 bases, with 16 bases between. The CDR3 length is 16 residues. Germline V gene lookup returns CDR1 SGDLS and CDR2 YYNGEE. The CDR3 sequence is CASSVAVGPPLNEQFF. The CDR3 nucleotides read TGTGCCAGCAGCGTAGCCGTCGGCCCGCCACTCAATGAGCAGTTCTTC.

The sample holds many counts of this clonotype. The chain has TRBV5-1 and TRBJ2-5; 9 bases match TRBD1. The CDR3 covers 16 residues. In germline, CDR1 is SGHRS, CDR2 YFSETQ. V trimming: 3 bases; J trimming: 2 bases; junction bases outside the gene matches: 8. The DNA for the CDR3 is TGCGCCAGCAGCTGGCGTCCCGGGACAGGGCAAGAGACCCAGTACTTC. Translation: CASSWRPGTGQETQYF. Based on the CDR3 plus reference TRBV5-1 and TRBJ2-5, the full variable domain is KAGVTQTPRYLIKTRGQQVTLSCSPISGHRSVSWYQQTPGQGLQFLFEYFSETQRNKGNFPGRFSGRQFSNSRSEMNVSTLELGDSALYLCASSWRPGTGQETQYFGPGTRLLVL.

The chain couples TRBV27 to TRBJ2-3, with 10 bases lining up with TRBD1. The CDR3 spans 14 residues. Looked up from germline, CDR1 is MNHEY and CDR2 is SMNVEV (reference sequence). The V and J ends lost 7 bases and 6 bases, in that order; junction bases with no gene match: 7. Here the CDR3 DNA reads TGTGCCAGCACTGGACAGGGGGGAGGGGATACGCAGTATTTT. This translates into CASTGQGGGDTQYF.

The sample holds many counts of this clonotype. This chain links TRBV20-1 with TRBJ1-5; TRBD1 aligns across 8 bases. Germline CDR1 reads DFQATT; CDR2 reads SNEGSKA (reference sequence). V gave up 0 bases and J gave up 0 bases; unmatched junction bases: 7. The CDR3 has 17 residues. The CDR3 here is CSARDVTGGYSNQPQHF. CDR3 coding DNA: TGCAGTGCTAGAGATGTTACAGGGGGTTATAGCAATCAGCCCCAGCATTTT.

This clonotype was seen ten or more times. The chain recombines TRBV7-8 with TRBJ2-1, with TRBD2 as a possible D gene (5 bases). Germline loops: CDR1 SGHVS, CDR2 FQNEAQ. The CDR3 covers 13 residues. The V and J ends lost 2 bases and 10 bases respectively, with 12 bases between them. CDR3 DNA sequence: TGTGCCAGCAGCTTAAGACTCGAGGGCGAGCAGTTCTTC. This sequence encodes CASSLRLEGEQFF.

This clonotype was observed at least ten times. The rearrangement joins TRBV5-1 to TRBJ2-1; 10 bases map to TRBD1. This CDR3 has 19 residues. V lost 3 bases to trimming and J lost 5 bases; unmatched junction nucleotides: 17. Germline lookup yields CDR1 SGHRS and CDR2 YFSETQ. The CDR3 coding sequence is TGCGCCAGCAGCTCCGATCCCCGGGACAGGGGACTCGGGGACAATGAGCAGTTCTTC. Its protein product is CASSSDPRDRGLGDNEQFF.

This clonotype has a single count. The chain employs TRBV7-2 and TRBJ2-2; TRBD1 is a possible D gene (5 bases). The CDR3 covers 17 residues. Trimming shortened V by 1 base and J by 0 bases, and 12 bases separated the two germline ends. CDR1 is SGHTA and CDR2 is FQGNSA in the germline V gene. CDR3 nucleotide sequence: TGTGCCAGCAGCTTAGAAAGGGGTCAGCCGAACACCGGGGAGCTGTTTTTT. The encoded protein is CASSLERGQPNTGELFF.

This clonotype was seen a handful of times. The chain links TRBV7-3 to TRBJ1-1; D gene ambiguous. Germline loops: CDR1 SGHTA, CDR2 FQGTGA. This CDR3 comprises 15 residues. V was pared by 2 bases and J by 3 bases, with 13 bases between. The CDR3 DNA reads as TGTGCCAGCAGCTTAGTTGCCGCTCCTTACACTGAAGCTTTCTTT. It yields the protein CASSLVAAPYTEAFF. Full variable domain (rest looked up from reference TRBV7-3 and TRBJ1-1): GAGVSQTPSNKVTEKGKYVELRCDPISGHTALYWYRQSLGQGPEFLIYFQGTGAADDSGLPNDRFFAVRPEGSVSTLKIQRTERGDSAVYLCASSLVAAPYTEAFFGQGTRLTVV.

This clonotype came up many times. This sequence joins TRBV28 and TRBJ2-2, with D possibly called TRBD1 or TRBD2 (6 bases each). The CDR3 covers 16 residues. Germline lookup yields CDR1 MDHEN and CDR2 SYDVKM. V was cut by 6 bases and J by 1 base, with 15 bases left in between. Here the CDR3 DNA reads TGTGCCAGCAGGGGGGGCGGGCTTAAGAACACCGGGGAGCTGTTTTTT. Protein sequence: CASRGGGLKNTGELFF.

This clonotype was seen many times. This chain joins TRBV27 and TRBJ2-7; D is ambiguous. Per the germline V gene, CDR1 is MNHEY and CDR2 is SMNVEV (reference sequence). V was pared by 2 bases and J by 2 bases, with 7 bases between. The CDR3 consists of 13 residues. The chain's CDR3 is CASSLGVPYEQYF. CDR3 bases: TGTGCCAGCAGTTTAGGTGTTCCCTACGAGCAGTACTTC.